A selection of T cell receptor beta chains follows, all from one sample in a study of T cells after yellow fever vaccination. One entry per CDR3 protein, called by TCRdb with MiXCR from the 5' RACE reads. This table has a few hundred thousand distinct CDR3 sequences, approximately 3.9% appearing once. The sequencing used PBMCs, collected on the day of the yellow fever booster vaccination. Every receptor here comes from a man aged 18 to 30 who received the YFV17D yellow fever vaccine. The CDR3 runs from the conserved cysteine through the conserved F or W. D genes are given only for firm matches. For some rows the clone size is stated as once, few or many, or as a class when expanded; others skip it.

v_call,d_call,j_call,clone_size,cdr3_nt,cdr3_aa
TRBV5-1,TRBD2,TRBJ2-5,-,TGCGCCAGCAGCCCACTCCCCGTGCGGGGGGCGCAAGAGACCCAGTACTTC,CASSPLPVRGAQETQYF
TRBV6-2/TRBV6-3,TRBD2,TRBJ2-5,many,TGTGCCAGCAGGCGACTAGCGAGGGAGACCCAGTACTTC,CASRRLARETQYF
TRBV5-1,-,TRBJ2-2,few,TGCGCCAGCGGTCGACTAGGTCTCTCTCCCGGGGAGCTGTTTTTT,CASGRLGLSPGELFF
TRBV20-1,-,TRBJ1-2,many,TGCAGTGCTAGACTGGCCAATAACTATGGCTACACCTTC,CSARLANNYGYTF
TRBV9,-,TRBJ1-2,few,TGTGCCAGCAGCGTAGTAGTCAGCGAAGGCTATGGCTACACCTTC,CASSVVVSEGYGYTF
TRBV12-3/TRBV12-4,-,TRBJ1-1,many,TGTGCCAGCAGTTTAGGGCAACTCACTGAAGCTTTCTTT,CASSLGQLTEAFF
TRBV28,TRBD1,TRBJ2-5,few,TGTGCCAGCAGTTCACCGGACAGGGGCGAGACCCAGTACTTC,CASSSPDRGETQYF
TRBV29-1,-,TRBJ1-1,-,TGCAGCGTGAAGACCGACTTGAACACTGAAGCTTTCTTT,CSVKTDLNTEAFF
TRBV6-5,-,TRBJ2-5,many,TGTGCCAGCAGTTTCGTGGGGGGCAGGCAAGAGACCCAGTACTTC,CASSFVGGRQETQYF
TRBV15,-,TRBJ1-6,-,TGTGCCACCAGCAGAGCGGTTGGATTTGGGTATAATTCACCCCTCCACTTT,CATSRAVGFGYNSPLHF
TRBV28,TRBD2,TRBJ2-1,few,TGTGCCAGCATTCCCCAAGGGGGCGGGGGGGAATGGTACAATGAGCAGTTCTTC,CASIPQGGGGEWYNEQFF
TRBV3-1,TRBD2,TRBJ2-5,many,TGTGCCAGCAGCTACCCAGGGAGGGGAGAGACCCAGTACTTC,CASSYPGRGETQYF
TRBV18,TRBD1,TRBJ1-1,few,TGTGCCAGCTCACAGGGGGCGGTGAACACTGAAGCTTTCTTT,CASSQGAVNTEAFF
TRBV5-6,-,TRBJ2-7,few,TGTGCCAGCAGCTTGAGGGGGAGCGACGAGCAGTACTTC,CASSLRGSDEQYF
TRBV29-1,-,TRBJ2-7,-,TGCAGCGTTTCCCTAGGTCCCTACGAGCAGTACTTC,CSVSLGPYEQYF
TRBV7-3,-,TRBJ1-3,many,TGTGCCAGCACCCCCGAGGAGGCCGGAAACACCATATATTTT,CASTPEEAGNTIYF
TRBV4-3,-,TRBJ1-1,many,TGCGCCAGCAGCCAAGATAGGGGCCCAGGCACTGAAGCTTTCTTT,CASSQDRGPGTEAFF
TRBV12-3/TRBV12-4,-,TRBJ2-7,many,TGTGCCAGCAGTTTATTTCTCTCTGGCGAGCAGTACTTC,CASSLFLSGEQYF
TRBV5-1,TRBD1,TRBJ2-7,many,TGCGCCAGCAGCCGTGATACAGGGGCCAGGGGCGAGCAGTACTTC,CASSRDTGARGEQYF
TRBV18,-,TRBJ1-2,many,TGTGCCAGCTCACCAGGGGTTGGCTACACCTTC,CASSPGVGYTF
TRBV14,-,TRBJ2-7,few,TGTGCCAGCAGCCAATTCCTAGCTCAGCGGCAAGTGGACGAGCAGTACTTC,CASSQFLAQRQVDEQYF
TRBV7-6,TRBD2,TRBJ2-3,-,TGTGCCAGCAGCCTCGGGCTAGCGGGGGCCCGTTGGGCAGATACGCAGTATTTT,CASSLGLAGARWADTQYF
TRBV21-1,-,TRBJ2-5,many,TGTGCCAGCAGCGATACCCGTTGGTCCCTGTGGGGAGGAGAGACCCAGTACTTC,CASSDTRWSLWGGETQYF
TRBV3-1,-,TRBJ1-6,-,TGTGCCAGCAGCCCCTCACGGGTCGGCTCACCCCTCCACTTT,CASSPSRVGSPLHF
TRBV19,TRBD1,TRBJ2-2,few,TGTGCCAGTAGTATCGGGACAGGGGGTACCGGGGAGCTGTTTTTT,CASSIGTGGTGELFF
TRBV7-2,-,TRBJ1-6,few,TGTGCCAGCAGCTCACAGGGTTTTTTTAATTCACCCCTCCACTTT,CASSSQGFFNSPLHF
TRBV7-2,-,TRBJ2-3,-,TGTGCCAGCAGCCCAAGGAGGGATTTCACAGATACGCAGTATTTT,CASSPRRDFTDTQYF
TRBV15,-,TRBJ1-4,few,TGTGCCACCAGCAGAGATGGCAGTGAAAAACTGTTTTTT,CATSRDGSEKLFF
TRBV24-1,-,TRBJ1-3,many,TGTGCCACCAGTGATGACACCAGGACAGTTTCTGGAAACACCATATATTTT,CATSDDTRTVSGNTIYF
TRBV4-1,-,TRBJ2-3,many,TGCGCCAGCGGGAAGGACCCCACAGATACGCAGTATTTT,CASGKDPTDTQYF
TRBV12-3/TRBV12-4,-,TRBJ2-2,many,TGTGCCAGCACCCCGCTCACCGGGGAGCTGTTTTTT,CASTPLTGELFF
TRBV6-5,-,TRBJ1-4,-,TGTGCCAGCACCGACGGGGGAAGGGCCAGTGAAAAACTGTTTTTT,CASTDGGRASEKLFF
TRBV4-1,TRBD1,TRBJ2-3,few,TGCGCCAGCAGCCAGGGCTTCTTACAGGGGGTATACACAGATACGCAGTATTTT,CASSQGFLQGVYTDTQYF
TRBV5-4,-,TRBJ1-2,-,TGTGCCAGCAGCTTGGTGGTTATCGGGACGGTCTCTACTAACTATGGCTACACCTTC,CASSLVVIGTVSTNYGYTF
TRBV12-3/TRBV12-4,-,TRBJ1-3,many,TGTGCCAGCAGTTTATACAGGAACTCTGGAAACACCATATATTTT,CASSLYRNSGNTIYF
TRBV20-1,-,TRBJ2-5,few,TGCAGTGCTAGAGGACCCCAAGAGACCCAGTACTTC,CSARGPQETQYF
TRBV7-6,-,TRBJ1-2,few,TGTGCCAGCAGCCTGGGACCGACCTATGGCTACACCTTC,CASSLGPTYGYTF
TRBV20-1,TRBD2,TRBJ2-1,many,TGCAGTGCTAGAGATCCTAGCGGGGGGGCCAACAATGAGCAGTTCTTC,CSARDPSGGANNEQFF
TRBV3-1,-,TRBJ1-6,-,TGTGCCAGCAGCCAAGGATTGATGAATAATTCACCCCTCCACTTT,CASSQGLMNNSPLHF
TRBV20-1,-,TRBJ1-2,many,TGCAGTGGACAGATAATGGACTATGGCTACACCTTC,CSGQIMDYGYTF
TRBV9,-,TRBJ2-5,-,TGTGCCAGCAGCACACACCCCGGCCAAGAGACCCAGTACTTC,CASSTHPGQETQYF
TRBV5-4,TRBD1,TRBJ1-4,-,TGTGCCAGCAGCACTAAGGGGGCAGGTGAAAAACTGTTTTTT,CASSTKGAGEKLFF
TRBV5-4,-,TRBJ2-5,few,TGTGCCAGCAGCTTGGGGCTGGGTATGGGAGAGACCCAGTACTTC,CASSLGLGMGETQYF
TRBV7-2,-,TRBJ2-3,many,TGTGCCAGCAGCCGAGACACTTGGGTTACGCAGTATTTT,CASSRDTWVTQYF
TRBV30,TRBD1,TRBJ2-7,-,TGTGCCTGGAGTATTGGGCAGGGGGCGGAAGAGCAGTACTTC,CAWSIGQGAEEQYF